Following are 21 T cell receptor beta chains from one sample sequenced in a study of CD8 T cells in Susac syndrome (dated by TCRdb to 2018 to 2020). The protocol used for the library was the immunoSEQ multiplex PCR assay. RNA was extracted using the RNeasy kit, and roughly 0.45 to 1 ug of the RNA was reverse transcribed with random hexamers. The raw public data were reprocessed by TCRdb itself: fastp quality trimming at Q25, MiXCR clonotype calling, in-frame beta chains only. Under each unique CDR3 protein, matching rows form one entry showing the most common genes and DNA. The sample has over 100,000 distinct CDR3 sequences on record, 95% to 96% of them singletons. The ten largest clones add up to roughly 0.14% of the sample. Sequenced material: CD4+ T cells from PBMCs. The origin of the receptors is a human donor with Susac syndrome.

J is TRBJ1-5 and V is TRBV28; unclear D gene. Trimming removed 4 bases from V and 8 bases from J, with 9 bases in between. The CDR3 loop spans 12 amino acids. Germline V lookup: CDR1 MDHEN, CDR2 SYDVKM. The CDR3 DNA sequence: TGTGCCAGCAGTTCGCGACAAGAGCCCCAGCATTTT. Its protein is CASSSRQEPQHF.

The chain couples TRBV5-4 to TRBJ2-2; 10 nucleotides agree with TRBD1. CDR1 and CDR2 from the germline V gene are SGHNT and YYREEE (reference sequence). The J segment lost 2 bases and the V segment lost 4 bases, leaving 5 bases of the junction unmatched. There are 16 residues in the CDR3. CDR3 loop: CASSRGQGINTGELFF. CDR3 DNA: TGTGCCAGCAGCCGGGGACAGGGGATAAACACCGGGGAGCTGTTTTTT.

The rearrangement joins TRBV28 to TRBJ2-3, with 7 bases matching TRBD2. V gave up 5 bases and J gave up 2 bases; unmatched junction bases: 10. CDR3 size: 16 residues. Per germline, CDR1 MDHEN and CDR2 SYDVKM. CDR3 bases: TGTGCCAGCAGTCCCCCAGCGGGGACTTTCACAGATACGCAGTATTTT. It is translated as CASSPPAGTFTDTQYF.

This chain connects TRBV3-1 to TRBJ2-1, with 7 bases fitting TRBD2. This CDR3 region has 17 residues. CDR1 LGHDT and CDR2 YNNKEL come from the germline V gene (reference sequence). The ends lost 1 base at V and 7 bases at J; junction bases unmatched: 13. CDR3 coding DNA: TGTGCCAGCAGCCAAGCTTCCCCGGGGCGGGGGAGGAATGAGCAGTTCTTC. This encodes CASSQASPGRGRNEQFF.

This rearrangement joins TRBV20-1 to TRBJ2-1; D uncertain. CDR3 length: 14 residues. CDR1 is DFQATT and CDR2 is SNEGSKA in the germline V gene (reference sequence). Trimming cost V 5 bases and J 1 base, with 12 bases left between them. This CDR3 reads CSAFFGYSYNEQFF. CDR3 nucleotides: TGCAGTGCTTTCTTTGGTTATTCCTACAATGAGCAGTTCTTC.

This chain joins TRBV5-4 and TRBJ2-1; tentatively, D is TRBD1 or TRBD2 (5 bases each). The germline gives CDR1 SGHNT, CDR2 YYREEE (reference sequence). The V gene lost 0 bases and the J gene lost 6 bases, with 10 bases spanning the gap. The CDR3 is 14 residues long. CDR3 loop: CASSLGRDANEQFF. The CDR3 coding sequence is TGTGCCAGCAGCTTGGGACGGGACGCCAATGAGCAGTTCTTC.

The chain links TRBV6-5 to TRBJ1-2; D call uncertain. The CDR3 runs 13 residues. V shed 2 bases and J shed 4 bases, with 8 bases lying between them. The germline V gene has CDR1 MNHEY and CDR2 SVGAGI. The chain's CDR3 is CASSYENSYGYTF. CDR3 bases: TGTGCCAGCAGTTACGAGAACAGCTATGGCTACACCTTC.

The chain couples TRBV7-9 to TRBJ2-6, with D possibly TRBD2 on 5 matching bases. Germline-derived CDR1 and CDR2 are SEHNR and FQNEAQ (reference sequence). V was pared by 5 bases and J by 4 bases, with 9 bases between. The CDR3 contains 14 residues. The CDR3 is CASSEGSGANVLTF. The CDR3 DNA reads TGTGCCAGCAGCGAGGGATCCGGGGCCAACGTCCTGACTTTC. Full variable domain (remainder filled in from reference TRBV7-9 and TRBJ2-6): DTGVSQNPRHKITKRGQNVTFRCDPISEHNRLYWYRQTLGQGPEFLTYFQNEAQLEKSRLLSDRFSAERPKGSFSTLEIQRTEQGDSAMYLCASSEGSGANVLTFGAGSRLTVL.

The CDR3 DNA reads TGTGCTAGTGGTTTGCCACCCTACGAGCAGTACTTC. Amino acids: CASGLPPYEQYF. The rearrangement uses TRBV12-5 and TRBJ2-7; no reliable D call. This CDR3 is 12 amino acids long. Trimming left V 2 bases short and J 2 bases short, with 4 bases between. Germline values: CDR1 LGHNT, CDR2 FRNRAP.

Here the CDR3 DNA reads TGTGCCAGCAGCTTAGTCGAAGGCGAGCAGTACTTC. It translates to CASSLVEGEQYF. The V call is TRBV7-9, the J call TRBJ2-7, with D hard to call. CDR3 length: 12 amino acids. CDR1 SEHNR and CDR2 FQNEAQ come from the germline V gene (reference sequence). Trimming left V 1 base short and J 6 bases short, with 7 bases between.

The CDR3 nucleotides are TGCAGCGCCGCCGGGGCGGGAGATACGCAGTATTTT. Protein sequence: CSAAGAGDTQYF. The chain joins TRBV29-1 to TRBJ2-3; the D call may be TRBD1 or TRBD2 (5 bases each). There are 12 residues in the CDR3. Deletions cut 7 bases from V and 5 bases from J, with 13 bases between. Germline-derived CDR1 and CDR2 are SQVTM and ANQGSEA.

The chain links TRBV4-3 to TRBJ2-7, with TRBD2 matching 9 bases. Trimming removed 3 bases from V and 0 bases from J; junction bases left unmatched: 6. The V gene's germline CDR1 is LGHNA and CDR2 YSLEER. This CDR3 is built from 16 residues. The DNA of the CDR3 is TGCGCCAGCAGCCAGGACGTTAGCGGGGGCTCCTACGAGCAGTACTTC. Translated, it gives CASSQDVSGGSYEQYF.

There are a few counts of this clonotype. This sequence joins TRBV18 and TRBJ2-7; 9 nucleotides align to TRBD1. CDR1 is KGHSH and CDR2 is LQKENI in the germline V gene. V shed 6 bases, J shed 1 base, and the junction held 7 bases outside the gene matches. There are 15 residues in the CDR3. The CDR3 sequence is CASSPTGQGSYEQYF. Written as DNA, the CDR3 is TGTGCCAGCTCGCCTACGGGACAGGGATCCTACGAGCAGTACTTC.

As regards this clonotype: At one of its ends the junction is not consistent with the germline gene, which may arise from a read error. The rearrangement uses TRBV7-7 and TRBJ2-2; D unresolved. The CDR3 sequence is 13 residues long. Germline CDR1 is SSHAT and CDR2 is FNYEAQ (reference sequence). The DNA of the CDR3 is TGTGCTAGCAGCTTAGTCGACACCGGGGAGCTGTTTTTT. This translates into CASSLVDTGELFF.

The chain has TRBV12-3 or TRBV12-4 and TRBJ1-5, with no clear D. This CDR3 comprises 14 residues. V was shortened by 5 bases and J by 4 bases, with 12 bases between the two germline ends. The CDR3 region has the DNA TGTGCCAGCAGTCCCCTTGGACGGAATCAGCCCCAGCATTTT. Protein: CASSPLGRNQPQHF.

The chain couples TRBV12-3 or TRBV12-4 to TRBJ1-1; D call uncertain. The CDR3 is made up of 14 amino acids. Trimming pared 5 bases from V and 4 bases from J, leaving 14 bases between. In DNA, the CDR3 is TGTGCCAGCAGTGCGACAATAGAGAGCACTGAAGCTTTCTTT. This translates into CASSATIESTEAFF.

The DNA for the CDR3 is TGCGCCAGCCGCGCCATGGGGGGCGACTCCTACAATGAGCAGTTCTTC. Protein sequence: CASRAMGGDSYNEQFF. V is TRBV5-1 and J is TRBJ2-1; the D call may be TRBD1 or TRBD2 (6 bases each). The CDR3 covers 16 residues. CDR1 SGHRS and CDR2 YFSETQ come from the germline V gene. Trimming cost V 7 bases and J 0 bases, with 17 bases left between them.

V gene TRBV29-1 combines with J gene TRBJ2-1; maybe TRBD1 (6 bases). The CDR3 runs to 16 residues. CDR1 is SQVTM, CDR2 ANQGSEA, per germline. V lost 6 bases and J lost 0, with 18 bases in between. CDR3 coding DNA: TGCAGCGTCACCCCCCAGGGGCTTAGCTCCTACAATGAGCAGTTCTTC. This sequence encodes CSVTPQGLSSYNEQFF.

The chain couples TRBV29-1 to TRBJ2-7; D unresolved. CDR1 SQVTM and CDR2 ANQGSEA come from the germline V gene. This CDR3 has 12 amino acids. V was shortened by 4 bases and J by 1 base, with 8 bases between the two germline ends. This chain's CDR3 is CSVAESSYEQYF. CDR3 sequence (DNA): TGCAGCGTTGCTGAGTCATCCTACGAGCAGTACTTC.

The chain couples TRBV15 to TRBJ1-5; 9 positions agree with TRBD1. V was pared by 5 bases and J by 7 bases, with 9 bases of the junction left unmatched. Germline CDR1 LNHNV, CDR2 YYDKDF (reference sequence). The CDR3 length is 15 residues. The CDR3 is CATSLGDRERQPQHF. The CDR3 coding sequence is TGTGCCACCAGCTTAGGGGACAGGGAAAGGCAGCCCCAGCATTTT.

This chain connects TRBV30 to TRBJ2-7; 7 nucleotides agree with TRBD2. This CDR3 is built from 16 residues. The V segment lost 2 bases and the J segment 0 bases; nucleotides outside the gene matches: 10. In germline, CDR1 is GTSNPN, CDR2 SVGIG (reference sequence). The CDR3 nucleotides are TGTGCCTGGAGTCCCTCCCCCGCGGGAGCCTCCTACGAGCAGTACTTC. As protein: CAWSPSPAGASYEQYF. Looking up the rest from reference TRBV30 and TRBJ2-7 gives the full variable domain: SQTIHQWPATLVQPVGSPLSLECTVEGTSNPNLYWYRQAAGRGLQLLFYSVGIGQISSEVPQNLSASRPQDRQFILSSKKLLLSDSGFYLCAWSPSPAGASYEQYFGPGTRLTVT.